This TCR beta chain emerged from a study of blood T cell repertoires in COVID-19. As for the study in general: The United States, Italy and Spain provided the acute and convalescent COVID-19 samples. PBMCs, B-cell-depleted T cells, or T cells were the source of the cDNA or gDNA that made up the material.

Authors' analysis steps: Nucleated cell number was recorded as an estimate derived from reference gene primer amplification. Only in-frame clones appear in the TCRdb table, and some are missing; sequencing was by immunoSEQ multiplex PCR. V and J calls plus clone size are reproduced from that table; the DNA served to infer D and trimming. Of about 150,000 clones in the sample, roughly four fifths were seen once. The Seattle patients joined while their infection was active and were tracked longitudinally afterward. Material: peripheral blood. The sequence came from a woman aged 55-69 years with COVID-19, enrolled during active disease.

As DNA, the CDR3 is TGTGCCAGTAGTATAGCTAACTCTCTGGAGACCCAGTACTTC. It codes for CASSIANSLETQYF. This chain uses TRBV19 with TRBJ2-5; D not certain. This CDR3 has 14 amino acids. Germline CDR1 reads LNHDA; CDR2 reads SQIVND (reference sequence). V was cut by 1 base and J by 5 bases, with 11 bases left in between.